These 25 T cell receptor beta chains were all obtained from the same sample, sequenced in a study of identical twins. TCRdb analysed the 5' RACE reads with MiXCR anew, one entry per CDR3 protein. The data hold just under 550,000 distinct CDR3 sequences, with around 15% observed a single time. The same data also went into a second study, on yellow fever vaccine responses in identical twins.

Sequencing input: CD4+ T cells sorted from blood. These receptors all come from a woman aged 18-35 years in good health.

The chain is built from TRBV20-1 and TRBJ2-7; D might be TRBD2 (6 bases). V lost 0 bases and J lost 0, with 12 bases in between. The CDR3 spans 15 residues. Germline CDR1 reads DFQATT; CDR2 reads SNEGSKA (reference sequence). The CDR3 loop reads CSARDDRGNSYEQYF. Written as DNA, the CDR3 is TGCAGTGCTAGAGATGATCGCGGGAACTCCTACGAGCAGTACTTC.

CDR3 sequence reads: CASSRTFTDTQYF. In DNA, the CDR3 is TGTGCCAGCAGCCGTACTTTCACAGATACGCAGTATTTT. The rearrangement links TRBV6-1 to TRBJ2-3; D remains ambiguous. Trimming left V 6 bases short and J 2 bases short, with 9 bases between. Germline-derived CDR1 and CDR2 are MNHNS and SASEGT. This CDR3 spans 13 amino acids.

Concerning this clonotype itself: Sequence at one end of the junction differs from germline and may be a read error. The chain joins TRBV7-6 to TRBJ2-1, with 9 bases aligning to TRBD2. The germline gives CDR1 SGHVS, CDR2 FNYEAQ. The length of the CDR3 is 17 residues. CDR3 in DNA: TGTGCCCGCAGCCCCTTCGGAGGTAGCGGGAGCCTGGGTGAGCAGTTCTTC. This sequence encodes CARSPFGGSGSLGEQFF.

This clonotype was detected only a few times. This chain uses TRBV5-1 with TRBJ2-5; TRBD1 agrees at 7 bases. The CDR3 totals 14 residues. Germline CDR1 reads SGHRS; CDR2 reads YFSETQ. V was clipped by 3 bases and J by 5 bases; unmatched bases: 7. DNA for the CDR3: TGCGCCAGCAGCTCCTTGACAGGGAGTGAGACCCAGTACTTC. Its protein product is CASSSLTGSETQYF.

This clonotype has a handful of counts. This chain uses TRBV29-1 with TRBJ2-1; 7 bases agree with TRBD1. Per germline, CDR1 SQVTM and CDR2 ANQGSEA. J was trimmed by 8 bases and V by 6 bases; bases with no gene match: 4. The CDR3 spans 11 residues. For the CDR3, the DNA is TGCAGCGTCCACAGGGGAGATGAGCAGTTCTTC. Protein: CSVHRGDEQFF.

This chain links TRBV20-1 with TRBJ2-4; no reliable D call. CDR3 length: 11 amino acids. The germline V gene has CDR1 DFQATT and CDR2 SNEGSKA (reference sequence). V gave up 8 bases and J gave up 5 bases, with 10 bases separating them. The CDR3 DNA sequence: TGCAGTCGAAAGACCGAAAACATTCAGTACTTC. The encoded protein is CSRKTENIQYF.

This clonotype was counted at least ten times. The chain has TRBV27 and TRBJ1-4; 8 nucleotides align to TRBD1. J was trimmed by 8 bases and V by 2 bases; bases with no gene match: 7. The CDR3 covers 15 residues. Germline V CDR1 and CDR2: MNHEY, SMNVEV (reference sequence). CDR3 nucleotide sequence: TGTGCCAGCAGTTTAATAACACAGGGGGACGAAAAACTGTTTTTT. Residues: CASSLITQGDEKLFF.

This clonotype occurred a few times. This sequence joins TRBV5-1 and TRBJ2-2, with 9 positions matching TRBD2. Germline V gives CDR1 SGHRS, CDR2 YFSETQ. Trimming cost V 3 bases and J 2 bases; bases outside gene matches: 2. This CDR3 is built from 15 residues. The CDR3 region has the DNA TGCGCCAGCAGCTGGGGACTAGCAAACACCGGGGAGCTGTTTTTT. Protein: CASSWGLANTGELFF.

This clonotype was recorded many times. This chain uses TRBV5-1 with TRBJ2-7; D is uncertain. Looked up from germline, CDR1 is SGHRS and CDR2 is YFSETQ. V lost 0 bases and J 3 bases, leaving 10 bases between the germline ends. This CDR3 region has 14 residues. CDR3 sequence (DNA): TGCGCCAGCAGCTTGGCAGGAACCGACTACGAGCAGTACTTC. Its translation is CASSLAGTDYEQYF.

This chain links TRBV3-1 with TRBJ1-6; D not resolved. The CDR3 runs to 13 residues. Germline V gene data show CDR1 as LGHDT and CDR2 as YNNKEL (reference sequence). Trimming took off 1 base at V and 9 bases at J, with 7 bases between the two ends. The CDR3 spells CASSQVNPSPLHF. CDR3 DNA sequence: TGTGCCAGCAGCCAAGTAAATCCTTCACCCCTCCACTTT.

The chain uses TRBV20-1 and TRBJ2-1; 8 bases match TRBD1. CDR3 size: 15 residues. The V gene end was trimmed by 6 bases and the J gene end by 7 bases; junction bases not matched to a gene: 14. Germline CDR1 reads DFQATT; CDR2 reads SNEGSKA (reference sequence). The CDR3 nucleotides read TGCAGTGCAAGAAAGCAGGGGGCTGGGGTAAATGAGCAGTTCTTC. It yields the protein CSARKQGAGVNEQFF.

The chain recombines TRBV29-1 with TRBJ2-5; perhaps TRBD1 as D (6 bases). V lost 8 bases, J lost 6 bases, and 25 bases lay in between. Germline CDR1 is SQVTM and CDR2 is ANQGSEA. This CDR3 is 15 amino acids long. In DNA, the CDR3 is TGCAGCATCGTTCGGGGCGACCTGAGGGGGAAGACCCAGTACTTC. Translation: CSIVRGDLRGKTQYF.

The chain links TRBV5-1 to TRBJ2-2; D is undetermined. Trimming stripped 2 bases from V and 6 bases from J, with 8 bases between. The CDR3 is made up of 13 amino acids. CDR1 is SGHRS and CDR2 is YFSETQ in the germline V gene. The CDR3 DNA is TGCGCCAGCAGCTTTCTAGTGTCCGGGGAGCTGTTTTTT. Translated: CASSFLVSGELFF.

The chain is built from TRBV5-1 and TRBJ2-3, with a possible D match to TRBD2 (6 bases). This CDR3 spans 16 amino acids. The germline CDR1 and CDR2 sequences are SGHRS and YFSETQ. With 0 bases removed from V and 0 bases from J, the gap between germline ends came to 11 bases. The CDR3 region has the DNA TGCGCCAGCAGCTTGGTACAGAGCGGGAGCACAGATACGCAGTATTTT. Amino acid sequence: CASSLVQSGSTDTQYF.

Ten or more counts support this clonotype. V usage is TRBV12-3 or TRBV12-4 and J usage is TRBJ1-1; 8 bases are shared with TRBD1. CDR3 length: 17 amino acids. The ends lost 3 bases at V and 5 bases at J; junction bases unmatched: 14. Here the CDR3 DNA reads TGTGCCAGCAGTTTCTTGGGGACCCAGAGGACAGGGACTGAAGCTTTCTTT. It translates to CASSFLGTQRTGTEAFF.

This clonotype has a count of ten or more. This chain connects TRBV2 to TRBJ2-2, with D perhaps matching TRBD1 or TRBD2 (6 bases each). The CDR3 spans 13 residues. Germline V CDR1 and CDR2: SNHLY, FYNNEI. CDR3 in amino acids: CASGAANTGELFF. CDR3 DNA: TGTGCTTCGGGGGCGGCGAACACCGGGGAGCTGTTTTTT.

This clonotype was detected a few times. V gene TRBV28 combines with J gene TRBJ2-3, with 11 bases fitting TRBD2. The CDR3 is made up of 18 amino acids. The junction had 11 bases not matched to a gene; V was cut back by 2 bases and J by 4 bases. Germline lookup yields CDR1 MDHEN and CDR2 SYDVKM. The CDR3 reads CASSLSRTSGLDADTQYF. The CDR3, as DNA: TGTGCCAGCAGTTTAAGTCGGACTAGCGGGCTTGATGCAGATACGCAGTATTTT.

This chain uses TRBV20-1 with TRBJ2-1; weak D call: TRBD2 (5 bases). The CDR3 consists of 15 residues. Trimming shortened V by 6 bases and J by 7 bases, and 22 bases separated the two germline ends. Per the germline V gene, CDR1 is DFQATT and CDR2 is SNEGSKA (reference sequence). CDR3 nucleotide sequence: TGCAGTGCGGGCACCTCCGCGGGTTCACTGAATGAGCAGTTCTTC. It yields the protein CSAGTSAGSLNEQFF.

Only a few counts were recorded for this clonotype. This chain links TRBV28 with TRBJ2-5; the D gene could be TRBD1 or TRBD2 (5 bases each). V was shortened by 7 bases and J by 2 bases, with 20 bases between the two germline ends. The germline CDR1 and CDR2 sequences are MDHEN and SYDVKM. This CDR3 region has 16 residues. CDR3 DNA sequence: TGTGCCAGCAATCGGAATGGGGGTCTTATTCAAGAGACCCAGTACTTC. Translation gives CASNRNGGLIQETQYF.

This clonotype has just a few counts. V and J are TRBV2 and TRBJ1-5; D is undetermined. This CDR3 comprises 13 residues. Germline V CDR1 and CDR2: SNHLY, FYNNEI. Deletions cut 2 bases from V and 9 bases from J, with 11 bases between. The CDR3 reads CASSEWGRGPQHF. Here the CDR3 DNA reads TGTGCCAGCAGTGAATGGGGAAGAGGGCCCCAGCATTTT.

This clonotype was observed a handful of times. The chain combines TRBV7-3 with TRBJ2-1, with 7 positions matching TRBD1. Germline CDR1 is SGHTA and CDR2 is FQGTGA. Trimming took 4 bases from V and 4 from J; bases not matched to a gene: 7. The CDR3 is 15 residues long. CDR3 DNA sequence: TGTGCCAGCAGCTCCAAGGGGGCAGGGTACAATGAGCAGTTCTTC. This sequence encodes CASSSKGAGYNEQFF.

The chain is built from TRBV12-3 or TRBV12-4 and TRBJ1-2, with TRBD1 matching 7 bases. CDR3 length: 16 amino acids. Trimming at V came to 6 bases and at J to 4 bases, leaving 14 bases not matched to a gene. The CDR3 is CASSPKTGTSIYGYTF. In DNA form, the CDR3 reads TGTGCCAGCAGCCCTAAGACAGGGACTTCTATCTATGGCTACACCTTC.

This chain uses TRBV29-1 with TRBJ1-6; D gene unclear. The germline CDR1 and CDR2 sequences are SQVTM and ANQGSEA. This CDR3 has 12 residues. V lost 6 bases, J lost 6 bases, and 9 bases lay in between. Written as DNA, the CDR3 is TGCAGCGTCCGAAATATTAATTCACCCCTCCACTTT. Amino acids: CSVRNINSPLHF.

There are many counts of this clonotype. The chain is built from TRBV29-1 and TRBJ2-1, with 10 bases that match TRBD1. The CDR3 spans 14 residues. Trimming took 3 bases from V and 4 from J; bases not matched to a gene: 3. From germline, CDR1 is SQVTM and CDR2 ANQGSEA. CDR3 residues: CSVEGQGMYNEQFF. DNA for the CDR3: TGCAGCGTTGAGGGACAGGGGATGTACAATGAGCAGTTCTTC.

This chain joins TRBV5-1 and TRBJ2-1; weak D call: TRBD2 (6 bases). V was clipped by 7 bases and J by 1 base, with 12 bases between them. The CDR3 has 14 residues. Germline CDR1 and CDR2: SGHRS and YFSETQ. CDR3 DNA sequence: TGCGCCAGCGCCCGGGAGTATTCCTACAATGAGCAGTTCTTC. Translation: CASAREYSYNEQFF.